This entry is about one TCR beta chain. Which antigen it targets is not known. No quality values exist for individual bases; no much larger clone is one base distant. For repertoire sequencing, TCR beta CDR3 regions were amplified from RNA transcripts. The first round of RT-PCR was done with HTBI primers and the Qiagen OneStep RT-PCR kit, and was followed by a second round of multiplex PCR, then size selection and purification. Sequencing of the libraries was carried out on an Illumina HiSeq2000 in paired-end mode with 100 bp reads. Under the source paper's analysis protocol: Reads were processed with SOAPnuke, discarding reads with adapters, uncalled bases, mean Phred below 15, or no exact constant-primer or identifier match. COPE v1.2.5 was used to merge the high-quality paired reads. Each unique nucleotide sequence was treated as a clonotype, and MiTCR v1.1 was used to align the clonotypes to the IMGT TRB V, D and J references. Only V-J combinations with frequency above 0.0001 were analysed, covering about 99% of repertoires. For each V-J combination, a TCR clonal expansion and chaos score was defined as the ratio of F50 clonal expansion to chaos observed in the TCRdist matrix. Features were reduced by Welch's t-statistics and random forest to around 14 V-J combinations, which fed a naive Bayes classifier. Thyroid-blood repertoire similarity was quantified with the Morisita-Horn index. TCRdb reran the public reads through fastp at Q25 and MiXCR, keeping productive beta chains. Entries that share a CDR3 protein sequence are merged under the most common genes and DNA. The V and J calls, along with clone size, are taken from TCRdb and not from the paper's own processing. Across this sample there are 900,000 to 1,200,000 distinct CDR3 sequences, with less than 45% seen only once. Together, the top ten hold 11% of the sample.

Hyperthyroidism patients were newly diagnosed, were aged 18 to 65 years, and had a disease duration under 2 months. Patients were excluded if they had other autoimmune diseases, uncontrolled infections, pregnancy or lactation. Clinical symptoms, serum thyroxine, TRAb, thyroid ultrasound and orbital computed tomography formed the basis of the diagnosis. Trizol reagent was used to extract the total RNA, and its quality was then checked on an Agilent 2100 Bioanalyzer. This sample was included in a study of Graves' ophthalmopathy and Graves' hyperthyroidism (dated by TCRdb to about 2018). Context from the whole study: Hyperthyroidism was defined as stable when no progression to ophthalmopathy occurred within 18 months of follow-up. To explore V-J signatures that separate ophthalmopathy from hyperthyroidism, a discovery set of fewer than 110 patients was enrolled, consisting of under 50 with ophthalmopathy and around 57 with stable hyperthyroidism. The study used TCR beta repertoire signatures to distinguish Graves' ophthalmopathy from Graves' hyperthyroidism and to predict progression to ophthalmopathy. T-cell repertoires of thyroid tissue and blood were compared in over 5 hyperthyroidism patients. In total, approximately 130 blood samples were TCR-sequenced: 43 ophthalmopathy, some 75 hyperthyroidism and some 17 hyperthyroidism-to-ophthalmopathy patients. After sampling, hyperthyroidism patients received methimazole starting at 30 mg daily, and ophthalmopathy patients received high-dose intravenous methylprednisolone. The independent validation cohort included 18 to 20 hyperthyroidism patients plus 17 patients who later progressed from hyperthyroidism to ophthalmopathy.

CDR1 is given as DFQATT and CDR2 as SNEGSKA, both from the germline V gene (reference sequence). The CDR3 contains 15 residues, cysteine and phenylalanine counted. Only CDR3 DNA remains: 45 bases, in frame from the first base. Trimming costs V 6 bases and J 0 bases, and their ends lie 18 bases apart. The paper as a whole reports these results and caveats: No statistical method was used to predetermine the sample size, and group allocation was not hidden from the investigators. In validation, the model predicted ophthalmopathy progression with nearly 71% sensitivity and roughly 72% specificity; 12 predicted patients were CT-confirmed with GO in a median of 6.5 months. In cross-validation, the 13-signature model distinguished ophthalmopathy from stable hyperthyroidism with around 90% sensitivity and about 81% specificity, while in the test set the corresponding values were about 80% and 75%. Most expanded thyroid clonotypes with frequency above 0.001 were also detected in blood, suggesting blood repertoires may reflect the thyroid immune response.

The rearranged segments are TRBV20-1 and TRBJ2-7, with TRBD2 as a weak D call on 6 bases. The sequence was obtained from an adult man with Graves' hyperthyroidism. Sequenced sample: peripheral blood or thyroid tissue (not recorded which). In nucleotides, the sequence is TGCAGTGCCAGCCGAACGGGGGACCTCTCCTACGAGCAGTACTTC. Translation gives CSASRTGDLSYEQYF.